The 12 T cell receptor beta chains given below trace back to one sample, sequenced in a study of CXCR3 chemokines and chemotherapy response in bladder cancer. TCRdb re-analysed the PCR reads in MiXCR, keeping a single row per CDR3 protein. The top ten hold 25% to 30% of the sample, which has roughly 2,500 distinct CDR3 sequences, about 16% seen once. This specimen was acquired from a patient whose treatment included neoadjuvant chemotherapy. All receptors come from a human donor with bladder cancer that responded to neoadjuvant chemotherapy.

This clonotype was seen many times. The CDR3 nucleotides are TGTGCCAGCAGCCGGGGACAGCAGCATGAAAAACTGTTTTTT. It translates to CASSRGQQHEKLFF. The V gene is TRBV5-4, the J gene TRBJ1-4, with TRBD1 identical over 7 bases. This CDR3 comprises 14 residues. Losses at the gene ends were 4 bases for V and 6 bases for J; bases not matched to a gene: 6. CDR1 and CDR2 (germline): SGHNT, YYREEE (reference sequence).

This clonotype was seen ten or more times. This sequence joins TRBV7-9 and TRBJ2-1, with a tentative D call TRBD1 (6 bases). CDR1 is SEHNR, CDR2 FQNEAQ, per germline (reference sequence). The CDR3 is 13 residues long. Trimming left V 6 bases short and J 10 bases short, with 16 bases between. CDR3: CASSGDTLWEQFF. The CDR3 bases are TGTGCCAGCAGTGGGGACACCCTGTGGGAGCAGTTCTTC.

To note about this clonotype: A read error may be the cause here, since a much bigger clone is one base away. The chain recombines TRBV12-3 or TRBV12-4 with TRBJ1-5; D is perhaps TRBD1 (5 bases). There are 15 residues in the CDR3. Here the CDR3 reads CASSTGGGYNQPKHF. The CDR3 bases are TGTGCCAGCAGTACCGGGGGAGGGTACAATCAGCCCAAGCATTTT.

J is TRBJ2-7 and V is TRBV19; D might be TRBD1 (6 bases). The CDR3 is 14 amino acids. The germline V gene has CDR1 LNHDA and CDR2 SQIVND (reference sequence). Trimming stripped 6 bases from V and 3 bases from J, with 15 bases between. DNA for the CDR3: TGTGCCAGTAGGGAACAGGGAAGGGGCTACGAGCAGTACTTC. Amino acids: CASREQGRGYEQYF.

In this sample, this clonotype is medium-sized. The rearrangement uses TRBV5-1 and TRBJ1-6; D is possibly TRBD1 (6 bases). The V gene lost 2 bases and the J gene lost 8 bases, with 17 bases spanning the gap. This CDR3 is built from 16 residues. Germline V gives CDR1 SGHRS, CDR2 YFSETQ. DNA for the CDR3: TGCGCCAGCAGCTTAGTCGGGGTGCCAGGGGATTCACCCCTCCACTTT. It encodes CASSLVGVPGDSPLHF.

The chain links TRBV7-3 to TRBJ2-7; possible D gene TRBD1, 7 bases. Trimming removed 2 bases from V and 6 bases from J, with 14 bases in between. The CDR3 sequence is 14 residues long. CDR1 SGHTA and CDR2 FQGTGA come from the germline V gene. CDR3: CASSLAGTASEQYF. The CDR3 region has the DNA TGTGCCAGCAGCTTAGCGGGGACAGCGTCCGAGCAGTACTTC.

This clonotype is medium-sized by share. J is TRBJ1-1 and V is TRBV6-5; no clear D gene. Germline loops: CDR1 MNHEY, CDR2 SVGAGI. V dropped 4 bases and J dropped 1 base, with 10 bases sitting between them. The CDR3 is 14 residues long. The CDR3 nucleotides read TGTGCCAGCAGTTTGGGCTGGGGGAACACTGAAGCTTTCTTT. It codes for CASSLGWGNTEAFF.

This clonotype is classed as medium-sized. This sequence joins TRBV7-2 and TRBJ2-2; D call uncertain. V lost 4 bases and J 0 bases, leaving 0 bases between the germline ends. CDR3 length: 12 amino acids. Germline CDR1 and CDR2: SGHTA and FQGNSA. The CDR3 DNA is TGTGCCAGCAGCTCGAACACCGGGGAGCTGTTTTTT. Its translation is CASSSNTGELFF. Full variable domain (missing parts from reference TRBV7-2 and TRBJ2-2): GAGVSQSPSNKVTEKGKDVELRCDPISGHTALYWYRQSLGQGLEFLIYFQGNSAPDKSGLPSDRFSAERTGGSVSTLTIQRTQQEDSAVYLCASSSNTGELFFGEGSRLTVL.

The CDR3 coding sequence is TGTGCCACCAGCAGAGATTTTGGGGCGGAGGTTTCCGAGCAGTACTTC. It translates to CATSRDFGAEVSEQYF. The rearrangement uses TRBV15 and TRBJ2-7; tentatively, D is TRBD1 or TRBD2 (5 bases each). Germline V gene lookup returns CDR1 LNHNV and CDR2 YYDKDF (reference sequence). With 0 bases removed from V and 6 bases from J, the gap between germline ends came to 18 bases. The CDR3 totals 16 residues.

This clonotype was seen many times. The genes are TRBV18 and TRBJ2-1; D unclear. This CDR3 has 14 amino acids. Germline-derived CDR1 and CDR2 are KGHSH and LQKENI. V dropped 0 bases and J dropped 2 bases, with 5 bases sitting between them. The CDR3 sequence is CASSPPATYNEQFF. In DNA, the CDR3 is TGTGCCAGCTCACCACCGGCAACCTACAATGAGCAGTTCTTC.

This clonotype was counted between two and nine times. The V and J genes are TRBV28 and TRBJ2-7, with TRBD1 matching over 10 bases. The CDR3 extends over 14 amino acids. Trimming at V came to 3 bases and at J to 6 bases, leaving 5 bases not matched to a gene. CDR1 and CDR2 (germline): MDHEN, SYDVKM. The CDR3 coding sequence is TGTGCCAGCAGTTTGGGGACAGGGGACCGCGAGCAGTACTTC. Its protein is CASSLGTGDREQYF.

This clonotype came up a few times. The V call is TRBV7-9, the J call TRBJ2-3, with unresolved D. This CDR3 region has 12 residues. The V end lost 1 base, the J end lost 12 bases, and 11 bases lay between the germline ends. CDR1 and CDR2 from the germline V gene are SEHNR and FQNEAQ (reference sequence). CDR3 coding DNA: TGTGCCAGCAGCTTAGAGGGAAGGTCCCAGTATTTT. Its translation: CASSLEGRSQYF. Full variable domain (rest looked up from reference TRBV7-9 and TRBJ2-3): DTGVSQNPRHKITKRGQNVTFRCDPISEHNRLYWYRQTLGQGPEFLTYFQNEAQLEKSRLLSDRFSAERPKGSFSTLEIQRTEQGDSAMYLCASSLEGRSQYFGPGTRLTVL.